This TCR beta chain was identified during a study of blood T cell repertoires in COVID-19. Repertoires were generated with immunoSEQ multiplex PCR, while TCRdb's copy carries only in-frame clones and drops some. This sample carries 100,000 to 150,000 clones, about 90% of them seen once, and the ten largest clones take about 7.7%. Germline V gene sequence: CDR1 LGHNA, CDR2 YNFKEQ. The CDR3 totals 16 residues. Trimming took 0 bases from V and 0 from J; bases not matched to a gene: 2. Specimen: peripheral blood. The TCR was taken from a human donor in a cohort sampled during active COVID-19. This chain uses TRBV4-2 with TRBJ1-2; 9 bases align to TRBD1. This CDR3 reads CASSQERQGANYGYTF. The CDR3 nucleotides read TGTGCCAGCAGCCAAGAGAGACAGGGGGCTAACTATGGCTACACCTTC.